The subject of this entry is one TCR beta chain. Antigen specificity is unknown. Sequenced material consisted of expressed TCRB transcripts (all of the isolated RNA was reverse transcribed). Data came from immunoSEQ multiplex PCR; TCRdb stores just in-frame clones and leaves some out. The data contain about 290,000 clones, roughly 8% of them singletons. This specimen comes from a study of beta chain features in type 1 diabetes. Study results and caveats: Here, the possible influence of HLA type (on TCRB rearrangement) remained unresolved. Naive, central memory and Treg TCRB repertoires seemed to resemble each other more closely in patients than they did in healthy donors.

Sequenced input: central memory CD4+ T cells from blood. This receptor was taken from a young woman in good health.

The CDR3 spells CASSPGQGQTNYGYTF. CDR3 bases: TGCGCCAGCAGCCCGGGACAAGGTCAAACCAACTATGGCTACACCTTC. The rearrangement links TRBV5-1 to TRBJ1-2; D might be TRBD1 (6 bases). V lost 4 bases and J lost 2, with 18 bases in between. The length of the CDR3 is 16 residues. CDR1 SGHRS and CDR2 YFSETQ come from the germline V gene.